The clone carrying this T cell receptor beta chain came up a few times. What it binds is not known. The sample belongs to a study of glioma-infiltrating T cells. Study outcomes and limitations: Very few CDR3 sequences were shared between tissue and blood.

The length of the CDR3 is 15 residues. V gave up 3 bases and J gave up 5 bases; unmatched junction bases: 9. Germline V gene data show CDR1 as SNHLY and CDR2 as FYNNEI. TCR alpha and beta CDR3 regions were amplified from RNA using iRepertoire nested multiplex PCR. From the multiplex PCR reads, TCRdb called clonotypes with MiXCR, one entry per CDR3 protein. This table holds 150,000 to 200,000 distinct CDR3 sequences, 43% found once. The sample taken for sequencing was glioma tissue, nonneoplastic brain tissue, or PBMCs (not recorded which). This chain connects TRBV2 to TRBJ1-2, with 7 bases lining up with TRBD1. The clonotype was recovered from a human donor with low-grade glioma or glioblastoma, undergoing nonglioma brain surgery, or in good health (not recorded which). The CDR3 protein is CASSDLGTALYGYTF. In nucleotides, the CDR3 is TGTGCCAGCAGTGATCTAGGGACAGCACTTTATGGCTACACCTTC.